This T cell receptor beta chain was profiled in a study of T cells expressing NK-cell markers. TCRdb reprocessed the 5' RACE reads and reports one entry per CDR3 protein, with no DNA. The listing records 500,000 to 600,000 distinct CDR3 sequences. The sequenced sample was blood T cells: a sorted CD56 or NKG2C T cell subset, CD4+ or CD8+ T cells, or bulk PBMC T cells (not recorded which). The TCR was taken from a man aged 18 to 29 in good health.

CDR3 sequence: CASSSYGENSDTQYF. The rearrangement joins TRBV6-5 to TRBJ2-3. CDR3 length: 15 residues. Per the germline V gene, CDR1 is MNHEY and CDR2 is SVGAGI.